These T cell receptor beta chains were read from a single sample in a study of blood T cell repertoires in COVID-19. Assay used: immunoSEQ multiplex PCR; TCRdb lists only in-frame clones, some missing. The repertoire includes 120,000 to 150,000 clones, around 79% of them detected once, and 3.5% to 4.5% sits in the top ten. The material sequenced was peripheral blood. All receptors come from a man aged 55-75 years with acute or convalescent COVID-19. The CDR3 runs from the conserved cysteine through the conserved F or W. The order of the fields is clone size, J gene, V gene, D gene, CDR3 DNA, CDR3 protein. The D gene is left open where the match is weak. Size tells how often a clone was seen (once, few, many) or the class of an expanded clone, and some rows leave it out.

few TRBJ2-5 TRBV18 . TGTGCCAGCTCAATTTACTCCGGGAGCCAAGAGACCCAGTACTTC CASSIYSGSQETQYF
. TRBJ1-3 TRBV30 . TGTGCCTGGACCACGGGGGGAAACACCATATATTTT CAWTTGGNTIYF
. TRBJ1-2 TRBV9 TRBD1 TGTGCCAGCAGCGGCGGGACAGGTGCCTATGGCTACACCTTC CASSGGTGAYGYTF
. TRBJ1-1 TRBV30 . TGTGCCTGGAGTGGAGCACTGGGCAGGCCTGAAGCTTTCTTT CAWSGALGRPEAFF
. TRBJ2-5 TRBV4-1 TRBD1 TGCGCCAGCAGCGTACAGGGGGCTAGGGGAGAGACCCAGTACTTC CASSVQGARGETQYF
. TRBJ2-5 TRBV9 . TGTGCCAGCAACACCGGAAGCGCCGCAGAGACCCAGTACTTC CASNTGSAAETQYF
. TRBJ2-2 TRBV29-1 TRBD2 TGCAGCGGGGGCGGGAGGGCCACCGGGGAGCTGTTTTTT CSGGGRATGELFF
. TRBJ2-5 TRBV29-1 . TGCAGCGTGAATCGGGACATTCAAGAGACCCAGTACTTC CSVNRDIQETQYF
once TRBJ1-3 TRBV4-2 . TGTGCCAGCAGCCCCTTTGCCGAAACAGCTACTGGAAACACCATATATTTT CASSPFAETATGNTIYF
. TRBJ2-7 TRBV9 TRBD1 TGTGCCAGCAGCGCACCGGGGACAGGGGGCGCCGAGCAGTACTTC CASSAPGTGGAEQYF